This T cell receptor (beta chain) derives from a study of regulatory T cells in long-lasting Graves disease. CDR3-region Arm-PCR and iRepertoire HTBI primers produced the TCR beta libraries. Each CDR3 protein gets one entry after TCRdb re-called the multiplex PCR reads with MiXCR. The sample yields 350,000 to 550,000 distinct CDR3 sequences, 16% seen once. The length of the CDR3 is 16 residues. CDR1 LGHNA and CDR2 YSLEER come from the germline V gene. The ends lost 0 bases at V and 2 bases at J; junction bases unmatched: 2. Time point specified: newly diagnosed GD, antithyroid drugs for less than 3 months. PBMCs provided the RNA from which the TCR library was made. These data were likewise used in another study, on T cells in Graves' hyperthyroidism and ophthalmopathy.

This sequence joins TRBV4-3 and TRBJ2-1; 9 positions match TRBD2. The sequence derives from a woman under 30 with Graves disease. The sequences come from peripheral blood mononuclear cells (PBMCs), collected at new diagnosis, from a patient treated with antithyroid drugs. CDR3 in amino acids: CASSQDAGGPYNEQFF. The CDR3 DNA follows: TGCGCCAGCAGCCAAGATGCGGGGGGGCCCTACAATGAGCAGTTCTTC.